These T cell receptor beta chains were read from a single sample in a study of cytomegalovirus exposure and HLA in healthy donors. Generated by immunoSEQ multiplex PCR, the TCRdb table keeps only in-frame clones and is missing some. This repertoire shows fewer than 100,000 clones, around 70% found once; its top ten account for about 1.2%. The sequenced sample was PBMCs. These receptors were taken from a female donor in good health and CMV-seronegative. Both conserved end residues are part of each CDR3. D genes are given only for firm matches. Part of the rows lack a size; the others show once, few, many or a class for expanded clones.

J,V,size,D,CDR3,DNA
TRBJ2-2,TRBV4-1,.,.,CASSQEVASANTGELFF,TGCGCCAGCAGCCAAGAGGTGGCTAGCGCGAACACCGGGGAGCTGTTTTTT
TRBJ1-2,TRBV28,.,.,CASSSPVRSYGYTF,TGTGCCAGCAGTTCACCGGTGCGAAGTTATGGCTACACCTTC
TRBJ2-7,TRBV29-1,.,.,CSVAALDEQYF,TGCAGCGTTGCCGCCCTAGACGAGCAGTACTTC
TRBJ1-2,TRBV7-9,.,TRBD1,CASSPQGSVGYTF,TGTGCCAGCAGTCCACAGGGGTCCGTTGGCTACACCTTC
TRBJ1-5,TRBV11-2,.,TRBD1,CASSLDGGTGGTQPQHF,TGTGCCAGCAGCTTAGATGGGGGGACAGGGGGCACTCAGCCCCAGCATTTT
TRBJ2-1,TRBV7-6,.,TRBD1,CASSLGQEGEQFF,TGTGCCAGCAGCTTGGGACAGGAGGGAGAGCAGTTCTTC
TRBJ2-7,TRBV28,.,.,CASSSMFQGPLSYEQYF,TGTGCCAGCAGTTCCATGTTCCAGGGGCCCCTCTCCTACGAGCAGTACTTC
TRBJ1-2,TRBV6-5,.,.,CASSVRDSNYGYTF,TGTGCCAGCAGTGTCCGGGACTCTAACTATGGCTACACCTTC
TRBJ2-7,TRBV27,.,TRBD2,CASGLAGVRNEQYF,TGTGCCAGCGGCCTAGCGGGAGTCCGAAACGAGCAGTACTTC
TRBJ1-5,TRBV30,once,TRBD1,CASSVRTGRDIINQPQHF,TGTGCCTCGAGTGTCAGGACAGGGAGGGACATCATCAATCAGCCCCAGCATTTT
TRBJ2-1,TRBV25-1,.,.,CASSPRDTTHEFF,TGTGCCAGCAGTCCCCGGGACACGACACACGAGTTCTTC